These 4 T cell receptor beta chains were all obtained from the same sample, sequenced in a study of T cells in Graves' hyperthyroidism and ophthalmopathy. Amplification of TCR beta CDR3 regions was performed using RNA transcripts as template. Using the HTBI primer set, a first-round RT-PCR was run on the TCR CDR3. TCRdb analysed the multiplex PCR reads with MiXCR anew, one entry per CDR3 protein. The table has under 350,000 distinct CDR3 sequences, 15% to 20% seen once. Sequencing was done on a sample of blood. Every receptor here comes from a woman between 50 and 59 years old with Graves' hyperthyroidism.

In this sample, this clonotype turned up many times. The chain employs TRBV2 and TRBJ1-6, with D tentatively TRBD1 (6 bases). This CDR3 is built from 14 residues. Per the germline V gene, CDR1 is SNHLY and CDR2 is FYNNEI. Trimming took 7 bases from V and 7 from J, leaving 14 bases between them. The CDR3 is CASKPGQQNSPLHF. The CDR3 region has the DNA TGTGCCAGCAAACCGGGACAACAAAATTCACCCCTCCACTTT.

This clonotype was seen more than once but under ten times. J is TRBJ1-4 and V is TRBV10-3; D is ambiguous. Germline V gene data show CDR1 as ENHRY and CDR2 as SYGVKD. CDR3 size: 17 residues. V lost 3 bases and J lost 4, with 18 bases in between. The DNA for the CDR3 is TGTGCCATCAGTGAAGGTTATAGTACGGCAGTTAATGAAAAACTGTTTTTT. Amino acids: CAISEGYSTAVNEKLFF.

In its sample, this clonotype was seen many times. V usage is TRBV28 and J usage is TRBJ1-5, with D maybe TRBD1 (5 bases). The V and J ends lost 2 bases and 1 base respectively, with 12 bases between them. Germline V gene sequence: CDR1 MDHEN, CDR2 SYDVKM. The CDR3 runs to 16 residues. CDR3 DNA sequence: TGTGCCAGCAGTTTAGTGTTGACAGTGAGCAATCAGCCCCAGCATTTT. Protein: CASSLVLTVSNQPQHF.

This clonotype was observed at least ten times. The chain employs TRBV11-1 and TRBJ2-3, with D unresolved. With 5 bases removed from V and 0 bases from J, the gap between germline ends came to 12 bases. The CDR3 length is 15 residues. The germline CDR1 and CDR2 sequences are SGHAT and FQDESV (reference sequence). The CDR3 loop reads CASSLTDISTDTQYF. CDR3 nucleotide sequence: TGTGCCAGCAGCCTAACCGACATAAGCACAGATACGCAGTATTTT.